These 32 T cell receptor beta chains share one sample of origin, sequenced in a study of T cell responses to AZD1222 COVID-19 vaccine. Clones were sequenced by immunoSEQ multiplex PCR, and TCRdb holds only the in-frame ones, with some missing. This sample has 100,000 to 150,000 clones, with over 80% found just once. The material was peripheral blood, obtained on day 0 of AZD1222 vaccination. The source is an adult in good health.

Only a few counts were recorded for this clone. The chain recombines TRBV4-2 with TRBJ2-1, with D possibly being TRBD1 (6 bases). CDR1 is LGHNA, CDR2 YNFKEQ, per germline. Trimming left V 0 bases short and J 4 bases short, with 13 bases between. The CDR3 length is 16 residues. The CDR3: CASSQELGQGYNEQFF. In DNA form, the CDR3 reads TGTGCCAGCAGCCAAGAGCTAGGGCAGGGGTACAATGAGCAGTTCTTC.

In nucleotides, the CDR3 is TGTGCTAGTGGTTCCGGACAGGGCTACTATGGCTACACCTTC. Amino acid sequence: CASGSGQGYYGYTF. V and J are TRBV12-5 and TRBJ1-2; TRBD1 agrees at 8 bases. Trimming took 4 bases from V and 3 from J; bases not matched to a gene: 4. CDR1 is LGHNT and CDR2 is FRNRAP in the germline V gene. The CDR3 is 14 residues long.

This chain links TRBV10-2 with TRBJ1-6; the D is unclear. V gave up 3 bases and J gave up 7 bases, with 7 bases separating them. The CDR3 loop spans 13 amino acids. The germline CDR1 and CDR2 sequences are WSHSY and SAAADI. CDR3 nucleotides: TGCGCCAGCAGTGACCGCCGGAATTCACCCCTCCACTTT. It encodes CASSDRRNSPLHF.

This clone was seen only once. The chain couples TRBV7-2 to TRBJ2-1; 8 positions agree with TRBD2. Germline trimming cut 4 bases from V and 7 bases from J; bases unmatched to any gene: 9. Germline assignment: CDR1 SGHTA and CDR2 FQGNSA. CDR3 size: 15 residues. CDR3 sequence: CASSSGTRVTNEQFF. CDR3 DNA: TGTGCCAGCAGCTCCGGGACTAGGGTCACGAATGAGCAGTTCTTC.

In this sample, this clone turned up a few times. This chain uses TRBV7-3 with TRBJ2-1, with D possibly TRBD1 on 6 matching bases. The CDR3 is 15 residues long. Germline loops: CDR1 SGHTA, CDR2 FQGTGA. V lost 4 bases and J 4 bases, leaving 14 bases between the germline ends. The CDR3 DNA reads TGTGCCAGCAGCTCTGTAATAGGACAGTACAATGAGCAGTTCTTC. It codes for CASSSVIGQYNEQFF.

This rearrangement joins TRBV2 to TRBJ2-7; D is unclear. Trimming pared 7 bases from V and 11 bases from J, leaving 24 bases between. Germline V lookup: CDR1 SNHLY, CDR2 FYNNEI. The CDR3 contains 14 residues. CDR3 sequence: CASIGRGGSSGKYF. CDR3 bases: TGTGCCAGCATCGGGCGCGGCGGTTCATCTGGGAAGTACTTC. The variable domain in full, with the rest retrieved from reference TRBV2 and TRBJ2-7, is EPEVTQTPSHQVTQMGQEVILRCVPISNHLYFYWYRQILGQKVEFLVSFYNNEISEKSEIFDDQFSVERPDGSNFTLKIRSTKLEDSAMYFCASIGRGGSSGKYFGPGTRLTVT.

This chain uses TRBV28 with TRBJ2-7; 10 bases are a match to TRBD2. Germline V lookup: CDR1 MDHEN, CDR2 SYDVKM. The CDR3 contains 13 residues. This CDR3 reads CATRAGGLYEQYF. Here the CDR3 DNA reads TGTGCAACTAGAGCGGGAGGGCTTTACGAGCAGTACTTC.

The V call is TRBV9, the J call TRBJ2-3; 7 bases map to TRBD2. The CDR3 is 17 residues long. Trimming removed 3 bases from V and 0 bases from J; junction bases left unmatched: 10. The germline CDR1 and CDR2 sequences are SGDLS and YYNGEE. The CDR3 DNA reads as TGTGCCAGCAGCGGGGCTAGCGGATTTTCTAGCACAGATACGCAGTATTTT. It encodes CASSGASGFSSTDTQYF.

The genes are TRBV27 and TRBJ2-1; TRBD2 agrees at 10 bases. Germline CDR1 reads MNHEY; CDR2 reads SMNVEV (reference sequence). J lost 10 bases, V lost 6 bases, and 15 bases had no gene match. CDR3 length: 16 residues. In DNA form, the CDR3 reads TGTGCCAGCAGGGAAAATTTTAGCGGGAGGATTCGCGAGCAGTTCTTC. The encoded protein is CASRENFSGRIREQFF.

This clone was counted once. The rearrangement uses TRBV6-1 and TRBJ2-7; 7 bases are a match to TRBD1. With 2 bases clipped from V and 3 bases from J, the junction kept 4 bases outside the gene matches. The CDR3 runs 14 residues. Per the germline V gene, CDR1 is MNHNS and CDR2 is SASEGT. The CDR3 reads CASSEIQGNYEQYF. CDR3 sequence (DNA): TGTGCCAGCAGTGAAATACAGGGGAACTACGAGCAGTACTTC.

The V gene is TRBV5-1, the J gene TRBJ2-5; TRBD1 matches 9 bases. Germline CDR1 reads SGHRS; CDR2 reads YFSETQ. The CDR3 covers 14 residues. Trimming took 5 bases from V and 3 from J; bases not matched to a gene: 5. CDR3 region: CASSTGTGKETQYF. The CDR3 coding sequence is TGCGCCAGCAGTACCGGGACAGGGAAAGAGACCCAGTACTTC.

This clone appeared a single time. V is TRBV11-2 and J is TRBJ1-1; D unclear. CDR1 is SGHAT and CDR2 is FQNNGV in the germline V gene. Trimming pared 4 bases from V and 3 bases from J, leaving 9 bases between. The CDR3 consists of 13 residues. As DNA, the CDR3 is TGTGCCAGCAGCTGGATTCAGGACACTGAAGCTTTCTTT. Amino acid sequence: CASSWIQDTEAFF.

This clone occurred once. CDR3 region: CASSLDFRQGGNTIYF. For the CDR3, the DNA is TGCGCCAGCAGCTTGGACTTTCGACAGGGAGGAAACACCATATATTTT. The genes are TRBV5-1 and TRBJ1-3; 7 positions agree with TRBD1. CDR1 is SGHRS and CDR2 is YFSETQ in the germline V gene. V was pared by 0 bases and J by 4 bases, with 7 bases of the junction left unmatched. The CDR3 is 16 residues long.

The chain's CDR3 is CASVTGPGHYGYTF. The DNA of the CDR3 is TGTGCCAGTGTAACAGGGCCGGGACACTATGGCTACACCTTC. The chain combines TRBV19 with TRBJ1-2, with a tentative D call TRBD1 (6 bases). The CDR3 runs to 14 residues. V was clipped by 8 bases and J by 3 bases, with 16 bases between them. The germline gives CDR1 LNHDA, CDR2 SQIVND (reference sequence).

This chain uses TRBV6-1 with TRBJ2-1, with D uncertain. The CDR3 spans 13 residues. V was clipped by 2 bases and J by 8 bases, with 10 bases between them. Germline lookup yields CDR1 MNHNS and CDR2 SASEGT. CDR3 loop: CASSELGYYEQFF. CDR3 in DNA: TGTGCCAGCAGTGAATTAGGTTACTATGAGCAGTTCTTC.

The gene calls are TRBV6-5 and TRBJ1-1, with 7 bases identical to TRBD1. Per the germline V gene, CDR1 is MNHEY and CDR2 is SVGAGI. The CDR3 length is 13 residues. The V gene end was trimmed by 6 bases and the J gene end by 11 bases; junction bases not matched to a gene: 12. The CDR3 protein is CASRLGQARAAFF. The CDR3 DNA reads as TGTGCCAGCAGACTAGGACAGGCCCGGGCCGCTTTCTTT.

The J gene is TRBJ2-7, the V gene TRBV7-3; D is perhaps TRBD2 (6 bases). Germline V CDR1 and CDR2: SGHTA, FQGTGA. The CDR3 covers 12 residues. Trimming shortened V by 3 bases and J by 6 bases, and 9 bases separated the two germline ends. DNA for the CDR3: TGTGCCAGCAGCTTGAGGGGAGGCGAGCAGTACTTC. Amino acid sequence: CASSLRGGEQYF. The whole variable domain, remainder taken from reference TRBV7-3 and TRBJ2-7, is GAGVSQTPSNKVTEKGKYVELRCDPISGHTALYWYRQSLGQGPEFLIYFQGTGAADDSGLPNDRFFAVRPEGSVSTLKIQRTERGDSAVYLCASSLRGGEQYFGPGTRLTVT.

This chain connects TRBV5-3 to TRBJ1-3; D is unresolved. TRBV5-3 falls under the ORF class, with uncertain function. The CDR3 covers 15 residues. V was cut by 0 bases and J by 0 bases, with 7 bases left in between. The DNA of the CDR3 is TGTGCCAGAAGCTTGGCGTGCAGCTCTGGAAACACCATATATTTT. This codes for CARSLACSSGNTIYF.

The chain's CDR3 is CAGGRELSNQPQHF. The CDR3 DNA follows: TGTGCCGGGGGTAGGGAGCTTAGCAATCAGCCCCAGCATTTT. The chain links TRBV30 to TRBJ1-5; tentative D call: TRBD1 (5 bases). CDR3 size: 14 residues. CDR1 GTSNPN and CDR2 SVGIG come from the germline V gene (reference sequence). With 8 bases removed from V and 0 bases from J, the gap between germline ends came to 14 bases.

V usage is TRBV23-1 and J usage is TRBJ2-5, with 9 bases identical to TRBD1. TRBV23-1 has ORF status, its function being uncertain. This CDR3 is built from 16 residues. V lost 1 base and J lost 0; bases outside the gene matches: 3. The CDR3 reads CASSQWDRVYQETQYF. The CDR3 nucleotides read TGCGCCAGCAGTCAATGGGACAGGGTGTACCAAGAGACCCAGTACTTC.

The table lists this clone with a few counts. This chain links TRBV11-2 with TRBJ2-1; D remains ambiguous. The V end lost 5 bases, the J end lost 13 bases, and 18 bases lay between the germline ends. CDR3 size: 13 residues. Germline assignment: CDR1 SGHAT and CDR2 FQNNGV. In DNA form, the CDR3 reads TGTGCCAGCAGCCTAACTCAAAGGCAGACACAGTTCTTC. Protein product: CASSLTQRQTQFF.

The chain joins TRBV12-3 or TRBV12-4 to TRBJ2-1; 7 bases line up with TRBD2. This CDR3 is built from 12 residues. V shed 3 bases and J 8 bases; nucleotides not matched to a gene: 1. CDR3 coding DNA: TGTGCCAGCAGTTTTCGGGAGGATGAGCAGTTCTTC. The encoded protein is CASSFREDEQFF.

This sequence joins TRBV7-9 and TRBJ2-1, with D hard to call. The CDR3 runs 10 residues. Deletions cut 5 bases from V and 9 bases from J, with 5 bases between. Germline V gene sequence: CDR1 SEHNR, CDR2 FQNEAQ (reference sequence). The CDR3, as DNA: TGTGCCAGCAGCCTGGTTGAGCAGTTCTTC. This translates into CASSLVEQFF.

The chain employs TRBV6-5 and TRBJ1-2; D not resolved. This CDR3 has 13 residues. V lost 5 bases to trimming and J lost 8 bases, with 15 bases between them. Germline V gives CDR1 MNHEY, CDR2 SVGAGI. CDR3 sequence: CASSPTWGAGYTF. For the CDR3, the DNA is TGTGCCAGCAGTCCCACTTGGGGAGCAGGCTACACCTTC.

The rearrangement uses TRBV7-2 and TRBJ1-6; D not resolved. The CDR3 has 13 amino acids. From germline, CDR1 is SGHTA and CDR2 FQGNSA. The germline V and J ends were trimmed by 2 bases and 9 bases, with 8 bases remaining between them. The CDR3 nucleotides read TGTGCCAGCAGCTTATTATCGGGTTCACCCCTCCACTTT. Translating gives CASSLLSGSPLHF.

The CDR3 DNA sequence: TGTGCCAGTAACTTCCCCGGGGCCGGGGAGCTGTTTTTT. Residues: CASNFPGAGELFF. The chain couples TRBV19 to TRBJ2-2; perhaps TRBD2 as D (5 bases). With 7 bases removed from V and 6 bases from J, the gap between germline ends came to 12 bases. The CDR3 has 13 amino acids. Germline lookup yields CDR1 LNHDA and CDR2 SQIVND (reference sequence).

Concerning this clone: Its ends do not fully match the called genes, so a read error is possible. As DNA, the CDR3 is TGTGCCAGCAGTTTGGACTCCAACGAGCAGTACTTC. It codes for CASSLDSNEQYF. The V gene is TRBV12-3 or TRBV12-4, the J gene TRBJ2-7; maybe TRBD2 (5 bases). The CDR3 has 12 residues.

J is TRBJ2-7 and V is TRBV6-6; no clear D. CDR1 is MNHNY, CDR2 SVGAGI, per germline (reference sequence). The V end was cut by 7 bases, the J end by 5 bases, with 24 bases between. The length of the CDR3 is 16 residues. This CDR3 is CASNPQGAGRFHEQYF. The CDR3 DNA reads as TGTGCCAGCAACCCTCAAGGCGCCGGTCGGTTCCACGAGCAGTACTTC.

This chain links TRBV5-1 with TRBJ2-3, with 9 bases that match TRBD2. CDR3 length: 15 residues. Unmatched junction bases numbered 11, after V lost 8 bases and J lost 4 bases. In germline, CDR1 is SGHRS, CDR2 YFSETQ. The CDR3 sequence: CARRGSGSNPDTQYF. The DNA for the CDR3 is TGCGCCAGGAGGGGTAGCGGGAGTAACCCAGATACGCAGTATTTT.

This chain links TRBV20-1 with TRBJ1-5; D remains ambiguous. The germline V and J ends were trimmed by 0 bases and 8 bases, with 5 bases remaining between them. The CDR3 is 11 residues long. Germline assignment: CDR1 DFQATT and CDR2 SNEGSKA (reference sequence). The DNA of the CDR3 is TGCAGTGCTAGAGATACCGAGCCCCAGCATTTT. Amino acid sequence: CSARDTEPQHF.

The V and J genes are TRBV29-1 and TRBJ1-2; TRBD1 agrees at 7 bases. Germline assignment: CDR1 SQVTM and CDR2 ANQGSEA. The trim removed 6 bases at V and 5 bases at J, leaving 3 bases unmatched. The CDR3 loop spans 11 amino acids. The CDR3 DNA follows: TGCAGCGTGGGCAGGGGGTATGGCTACACCTTC. It encodes CSVGRGYGYTF.

This chain joins TRBV6-5 and TRBJ1-6; D perhaps matches TRBD1 (6 bases). The CDR3 totals 14 residues. Between the trimmed V and J ends, which lost 5 bases and 2 bases, there was a span of 7 bases. Germline V CDR1 and CDR2: MNHEY, SVGAGI. In DNA, the CDR3 is TGTGCCAGCAGTAGGACAGCCTATAATTCACCCCTCCACTTT. It translates to CASSRTAYNSPLHF.